Shown below are 11 T cell receptor beta chains from a single sample sequenced in a study of a mutant IDH1 vaccine in newly diagnosed glioma. Their recognized antigens are unknown. Assay: immunoSEQ multiplex PCR; the TCRdb copy retains only in-frame clones and omits some. The sample yields roughly 86,000 clones, roughly 86% seen once. Time point defined: week 47, end of study. The vaccine gave 300 ug of a 20-mer mutant IDH1 peptide subcutaneously per dose. Source: PBMCs, taken from a glioma patient whose treatment included an IDH1 peptide vaccine. The receptors shown here come from a woman aged 50 to 60 with glioma.

The rearrangement joins TRBV5-1 to TRBJ2-7; the match to TRBD1 covers 7 bases. The V segment lost 3 bases and the J segment 2 bases; nucleotides outside the gene matches: 2. Germline V gene data show CDR1 as SGHRS and CDR2 as YFSETQ. The CDR3 spans 13 residues. The DNA for the CDR3 is TGCGCCAGCAGCTACGGGACAGCCTACGAGCAGTACTTC. Its translation: CASSYGTAYEQYF.

The chain employs TRBV19 and TRBJ1-3; D is possibly TRBD1 (6 bases). This CDR3 has 14 residues. Trimming left V 7 bases short and J 4 bases short, with 14 bases between. The V gene's germline CDR1 is LNHDA and CDR2 SQIVND (reference sequence). The CDR3 spells CASNSGTSGNTIYF. As DNA, the CDR3 is TGTGCCAGTAACTCCGGGACATCCGGAAACACCATATATTTT.

The V and J genes are TRBV4-1 and TRBJ2-2, with a possible D match to TRBD1 (5 bases). The V gene lost 0 bases and the J gene lost 7 bases, with 9 bases spanning the gap. The CDR3 loop spans 14 amino acids. Per the germline V gene, CDR1 is MGHRA and CDR2 is YSYEKL. The CDR3 nucleotides are TGCGCCAGCAGCCAAGATCCCGGACACGGGGAGCTGTTTTTT. Its protein product is CASSQDPGHGELFF.

The genes are TRBV5-4 and TRBJ2-7; 14 nucleotides line up with TRBD2. The CDR3 sequence is 16 residues long. From germline, CDR1 is SGHNT and CDR2 YYREEE (reference sequence). The trim removed 4 bases at V and 5 bases at J, leaving 8 bases unmatched. CDR3 nucleotide sequence: TGTGCCAGCAGCCCGGGACTAGCGGGAGTCGGGAACGAGCAGTACTTC. Its protein is CASSPGLAGVGNEQYF.

V is TRBV6-1 and J is TRBJ2-7; D perhaps matches TRBD1 (6 bases). The germline gives CDR1 MNHNS, CDR2 SASEGT. The CDR3 loop spans 14 amino acids. Trimming shortened V by 5 bases and J by 2 bases, and 13 bases separated the two germline ends. The CDR3: CASSKRTVPYEQYF. The CDR3 nucleotides are TGTGCCAGCAGTAAACGGACAGTTCCCTACGAGCAGTACTTC.

A single count supports this clone. This chain connects TRBV6-1 to TRBJ2-3; D is unclear. This CDR3 has 10 amino acids. Trimming cost V 7 bases and J 5 bases, with 4 bases left between them. The germline CDR1 and CDR2 sequences are MNHNS and SASEGT. In DNA form, the CDR3 reads TGTGCCAGCAACCAAGATACGCAGTATTTT. Translation: CASNQDTQYF.

This chain links TRBV27 with TRBJ1-4, with TRBD1 matching over 7 bases. Germline V CDR1 and CDR2: MNHEY, SMNVEV (reference sequence). The length of the CDR3 is 15 residues. V lost 6 bases to trimming and J lost 8 bases; unmatched junction nucleotides: 12. CDR3 protein: CASSVMTGSNEKLFF. The CDR3 region has the DNA TGTGCCAGCAGCGTAATGACAGGGTCCAACGAAAAACTGTTTTTT.

Note on this clone: The same CDR3 arises from other DNA sequences in this sample as well. The chain has TRBV7-9 and TRBJ2-2, with D tentatively TRBD1 (6 bases). Trimming removed 1 base at V and 6 bases at J, with 9 bases between. CDR3 length equals 14 residues. The germline CDR1 and CDR2 sequences are SEHNR and FQNEAQ (reference sequence). The CDR3 bases are TGTGCCAGCAGCTTAGGACAGGTTGCCGGGGAGCTGTTTTTT. Encoded protein: CASSLGQVAGELFF.

V is TRBV15 and J is TRBJ2-3, with TRBD2 as a possible D gene (6 bases). The CDR3 covers 14 residues. The germline gives CDR1 LNHNV, CDR2 YYDKDF (reference sequence). V lost 5 bases and J 5 bases, leaving 14 bases between the germline ends. CDR3 DNA sequence: TGTGCCACCAGCTCCGTGCCCGGGGGAGATACGCAGTATTTT. This encodes CATSSVPGGDTQYF. The entire variable domain, with the rest obtained from reference TRBV15 and TRBJ2-3, is as follows: DAMVIQNPRYQVTQFGKPVTLSCSQTLNHNVMYWYQQKSSQAPKLLFHYYDKDFNNEADTPDNFQSRRPNTSFCFLDIRSPGLGDTAMYLCATSSVPGGDTQYFGPGTRLTVL.

This chain joins TRBV28 and TRBJ1-2; unclear D gene. Trimming shortened V by 10 bases and J by 7 bases, and 19 bases separated the two germline ends. The CDR3 is 13 amino acids. The V gene's germline CDR1 is MDHEN and CDR2 SYDVKM. This CDR3 reads CATITRRRSGYTF. The CDR3 nucleotides read TGTGCCACCATTACCCGACGGAGAAGTGGCTACACCTTC.

In this sample, this clone turned up once. V gene TRBV7-9 combines with J gene TRBJ2-7; D assignment may be TRBD1 or TRBD2 (5 bases each). CDR1 and CDR2 (germline): SEHNR, FQNEAQ (reference sequence). The V end lost 5 bases, the J end lost 2 bases, and 25 bases lay between the germline ends. The CDR3 runs 18 residues. The DNA of the CDR3 is TGTGCCAGCAGCCCTCCTCGGTCAAGCCGGGACGCCGCCTACGAGCAGTACTTC. Amino acids: CASSPPRSSRDAAYEQYF. The whole variable domain, remainder taken from reference TRBV7-9 and TRBJ2-7, is DTGVSQNPRHKITKRGQNVTFRCDPISEHNRLYWYRQTLGQGPEFLTYFQNEAQLEKSRLLSDRFSAERPKGSFSTLEIQRTEQGDSAMYLCASSPPRSSRDAAYEQYFGPGTRLTVT.